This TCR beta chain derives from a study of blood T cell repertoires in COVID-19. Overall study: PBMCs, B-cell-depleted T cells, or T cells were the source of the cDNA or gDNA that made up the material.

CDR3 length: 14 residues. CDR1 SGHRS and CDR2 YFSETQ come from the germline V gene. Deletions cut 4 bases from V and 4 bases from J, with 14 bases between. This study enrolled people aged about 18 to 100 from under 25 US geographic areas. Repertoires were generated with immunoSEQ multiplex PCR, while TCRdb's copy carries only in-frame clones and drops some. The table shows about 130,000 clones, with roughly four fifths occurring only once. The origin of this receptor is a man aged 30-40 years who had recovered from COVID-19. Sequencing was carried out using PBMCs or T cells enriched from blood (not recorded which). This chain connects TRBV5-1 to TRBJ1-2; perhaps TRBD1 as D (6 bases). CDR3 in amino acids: CASSAGTPLYGYTF. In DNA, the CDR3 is TGCGCCAGCAGCGCAGGGACACCCCTCTATGGCTACACCTTC. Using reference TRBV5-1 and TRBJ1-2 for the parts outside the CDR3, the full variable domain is KAGVTQTPRYLIKTRGQQVTLSCSPISGHRSVSWYQQTPGQGLQFLFEYFSETQRNKGNFPGRFSGRQFSNSRSEMNVSTLELGDSALYLCASSAGTPLYGYTFGSGTRLTVV.